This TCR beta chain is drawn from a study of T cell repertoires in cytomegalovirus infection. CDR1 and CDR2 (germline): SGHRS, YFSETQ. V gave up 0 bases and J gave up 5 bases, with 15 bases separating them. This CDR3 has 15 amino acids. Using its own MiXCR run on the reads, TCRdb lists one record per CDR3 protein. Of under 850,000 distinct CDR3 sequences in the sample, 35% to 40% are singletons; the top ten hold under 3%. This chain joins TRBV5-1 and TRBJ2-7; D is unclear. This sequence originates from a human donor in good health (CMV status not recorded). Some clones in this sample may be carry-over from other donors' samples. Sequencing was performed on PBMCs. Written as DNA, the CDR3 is TGCGCCAGCAGCTTGGGTTATAGCCGCACTAACGAGCAGTACTTC. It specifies CASSLGYSRTNEQYF.